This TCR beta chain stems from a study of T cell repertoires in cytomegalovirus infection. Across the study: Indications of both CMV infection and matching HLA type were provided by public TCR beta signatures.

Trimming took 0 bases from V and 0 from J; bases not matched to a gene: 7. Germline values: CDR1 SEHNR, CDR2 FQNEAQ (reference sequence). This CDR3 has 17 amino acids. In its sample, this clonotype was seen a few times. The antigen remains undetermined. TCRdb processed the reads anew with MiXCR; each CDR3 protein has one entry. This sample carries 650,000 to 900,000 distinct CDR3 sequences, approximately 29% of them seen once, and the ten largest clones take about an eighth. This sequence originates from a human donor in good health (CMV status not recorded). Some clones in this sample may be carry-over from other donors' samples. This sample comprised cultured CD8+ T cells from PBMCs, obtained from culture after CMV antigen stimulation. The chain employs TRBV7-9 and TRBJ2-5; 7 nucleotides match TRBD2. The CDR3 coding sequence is TGTGCCAGCAGCTTAGCGCCGGGACTATTGTACCAAGAGACCCAGTACTTC. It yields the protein CASSLAPGLLYQETQYF. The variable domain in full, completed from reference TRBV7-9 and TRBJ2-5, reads DTGVSQNPRHKITKRGQNVTFRCDPISEHNRLYWYRQTLGQGPEFLTYFQNEAQLEKSRLLSDRFSAERPKGSFSTLEIQRTEQGDSAMYLCASSLAPGLLYQETQYFGPGTRLLVL.